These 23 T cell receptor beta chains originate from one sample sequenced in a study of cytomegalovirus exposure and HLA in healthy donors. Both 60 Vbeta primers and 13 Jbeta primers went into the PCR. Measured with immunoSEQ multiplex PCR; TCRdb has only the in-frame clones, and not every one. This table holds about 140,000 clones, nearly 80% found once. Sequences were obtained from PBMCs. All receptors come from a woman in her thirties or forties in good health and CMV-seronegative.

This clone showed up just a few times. The CDR3 sequence: CASSEDAQPNQPQHF. CDR3 nucleotides: TGTGCCAGCAGTGAAGACGCACAGCCCAATCAGCCCCAGCATTTT. The V gene is TRBV2, the J gene TRBJ1-5; D remains ambiguous. This CDR3 is 15 amino acids long. Germline V gene data show CDR1 as SNHLY and CDR2 as FYNNEI. V lost 1 base to trimming and J lost 3 bases, with 10 bases between them.

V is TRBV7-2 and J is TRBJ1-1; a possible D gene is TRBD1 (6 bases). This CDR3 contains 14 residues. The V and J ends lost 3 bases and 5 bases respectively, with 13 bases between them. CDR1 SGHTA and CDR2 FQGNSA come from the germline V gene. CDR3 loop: CASSFQYRETEAFF. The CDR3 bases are TGTGCCAGCAGCTTTCAGTACAGGGAGACTGAAGCTTTCTTT.

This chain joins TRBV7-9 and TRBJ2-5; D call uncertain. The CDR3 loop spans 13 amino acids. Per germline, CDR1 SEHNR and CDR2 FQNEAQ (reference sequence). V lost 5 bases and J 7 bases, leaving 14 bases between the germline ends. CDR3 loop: CASSRIGVGTQYF. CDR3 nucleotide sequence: TGTGCCAGCAGCCGGATTGGAGTAGGGACCCAGTACTTC.

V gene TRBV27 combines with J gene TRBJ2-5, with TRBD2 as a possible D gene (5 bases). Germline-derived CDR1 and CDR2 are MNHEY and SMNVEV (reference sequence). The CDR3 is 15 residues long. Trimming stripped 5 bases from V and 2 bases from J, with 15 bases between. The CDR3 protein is CASSPFSGMQETQYF. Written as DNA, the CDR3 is TGTGCCAGCAGTCCCTTTTCGGGGATGCAAGAGACCCAGTACTTC.

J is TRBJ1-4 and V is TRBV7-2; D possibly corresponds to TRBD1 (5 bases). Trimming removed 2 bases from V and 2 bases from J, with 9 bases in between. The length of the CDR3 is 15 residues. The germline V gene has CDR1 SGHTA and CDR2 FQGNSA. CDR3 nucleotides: TGTGCCAGCAGCTTAAGTGGGGGGACTAATGAAAAACTGTTTTTT. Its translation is CASSLSGGTNEKLFF. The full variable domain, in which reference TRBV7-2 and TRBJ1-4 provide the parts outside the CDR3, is GAGVSQSPSNKVTEKGKDVELRCDPISGHTALYWYRQSLGQGLEFLIYFQGNSAPDKSGLPSDRFSAERTGGSVSTLTIQRTQQEDSAVYLCASSLSGGTNEKLFFGSGTQLSVL.

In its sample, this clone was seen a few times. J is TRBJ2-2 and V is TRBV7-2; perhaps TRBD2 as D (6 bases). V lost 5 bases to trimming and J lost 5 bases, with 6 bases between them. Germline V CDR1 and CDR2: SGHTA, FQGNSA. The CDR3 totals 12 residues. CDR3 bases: TGTGCCAGCAGCGGGGGGACCGGGGAGCTGTTTTTT. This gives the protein CASSGGTGELFF.

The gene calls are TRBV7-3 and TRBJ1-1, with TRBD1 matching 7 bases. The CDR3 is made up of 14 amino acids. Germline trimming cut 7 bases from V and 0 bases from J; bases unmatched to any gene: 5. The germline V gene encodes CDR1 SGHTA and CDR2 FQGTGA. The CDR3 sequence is CASKGAGLNTEAFF. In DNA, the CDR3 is TGTGCCAGCAAGGGGGCTGGGCTGAACACTGAAGCTTTCTTT.

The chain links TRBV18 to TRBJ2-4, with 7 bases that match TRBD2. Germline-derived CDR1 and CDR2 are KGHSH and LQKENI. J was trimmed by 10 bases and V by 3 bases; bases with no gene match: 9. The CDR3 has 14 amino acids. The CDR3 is CASSPGTTGGIQYF. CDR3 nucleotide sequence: TGTGCCAGCTCACCCGGCACCACCGGGGGGATTCAGTACTTC.

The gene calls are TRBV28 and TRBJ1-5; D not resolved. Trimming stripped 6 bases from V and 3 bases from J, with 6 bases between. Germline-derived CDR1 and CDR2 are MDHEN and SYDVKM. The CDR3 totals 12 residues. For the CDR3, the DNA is TGTGCCAGCAGCCGCGTCAATCAGCCCCAGCATTTT. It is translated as CASSRVNQPQHF.

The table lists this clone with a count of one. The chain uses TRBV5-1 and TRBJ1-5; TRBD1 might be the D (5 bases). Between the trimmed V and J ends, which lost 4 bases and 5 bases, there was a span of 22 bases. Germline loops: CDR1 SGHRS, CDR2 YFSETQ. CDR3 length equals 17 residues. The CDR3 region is CASSHEDSSRPHQPQHF. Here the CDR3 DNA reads TGCGCCAGCAGCCACGAAGACAGTTCACGGCCCCATCAGCCCCAGCATTTT.

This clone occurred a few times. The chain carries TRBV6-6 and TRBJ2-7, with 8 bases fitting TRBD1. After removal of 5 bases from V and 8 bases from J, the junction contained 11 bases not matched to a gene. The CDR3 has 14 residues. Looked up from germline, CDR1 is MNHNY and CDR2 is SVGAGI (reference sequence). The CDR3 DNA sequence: TGTGCCAGCAGTCAGGGACAGGACCTAACCCAGCAGTACTTC. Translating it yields CASSQGQDLTQQYF.

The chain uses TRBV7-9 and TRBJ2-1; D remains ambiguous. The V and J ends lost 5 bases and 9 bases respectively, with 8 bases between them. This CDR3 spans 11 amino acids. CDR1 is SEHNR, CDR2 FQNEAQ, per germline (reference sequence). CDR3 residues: CASSQIVEQFF. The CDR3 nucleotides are TGTGCCAGCAGCCAGATCGTTGAGCAGTTCTTC. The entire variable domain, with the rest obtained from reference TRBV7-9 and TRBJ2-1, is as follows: DTGVSQNPRHKITKRGQNVTFRCDPISEHNRLYWYRQTLGQGPEFLTYFQNEAQLEKSRLLSDRFSAERPKGSFSTLEIQRTEQGDSAMYLCASSQIVEQFFGPGTRLTVL.

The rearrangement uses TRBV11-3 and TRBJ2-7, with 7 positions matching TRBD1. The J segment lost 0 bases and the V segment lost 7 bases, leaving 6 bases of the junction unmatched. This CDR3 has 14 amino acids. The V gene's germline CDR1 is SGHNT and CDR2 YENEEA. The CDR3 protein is CASTTGASSYEQYF. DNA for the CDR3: TGTGCCAGCACCACAGGGGCGAGCTCCTACGAGCAGTACTTC.

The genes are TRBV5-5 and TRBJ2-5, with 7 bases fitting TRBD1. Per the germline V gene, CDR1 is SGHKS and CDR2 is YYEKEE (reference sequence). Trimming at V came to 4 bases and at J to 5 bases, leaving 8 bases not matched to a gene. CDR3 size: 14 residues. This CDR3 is CASSPGQVLETQYF. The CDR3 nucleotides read TGTGCCAGCAGCCCCGGACAGGTCCTCGAGACCCAGTACTTC.

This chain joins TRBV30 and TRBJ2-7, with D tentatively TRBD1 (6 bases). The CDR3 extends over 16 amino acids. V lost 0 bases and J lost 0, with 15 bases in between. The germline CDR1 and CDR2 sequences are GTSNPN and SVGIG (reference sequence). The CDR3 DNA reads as TGTGCCTGGAGTGTATTCAGGGGACCCAGCTCCTACGAGCAGTACTTC. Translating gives CAWSVFRGPSSYEQYF.

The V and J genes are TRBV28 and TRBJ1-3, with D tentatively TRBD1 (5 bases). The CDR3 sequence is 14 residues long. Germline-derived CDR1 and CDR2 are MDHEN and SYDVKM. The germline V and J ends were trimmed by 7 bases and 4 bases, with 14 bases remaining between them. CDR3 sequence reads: CASTRGGSGNTIYF. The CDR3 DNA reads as TGTGCCAGCACCCGCGGGGGGTCAGGAAACACCATATATTTT.

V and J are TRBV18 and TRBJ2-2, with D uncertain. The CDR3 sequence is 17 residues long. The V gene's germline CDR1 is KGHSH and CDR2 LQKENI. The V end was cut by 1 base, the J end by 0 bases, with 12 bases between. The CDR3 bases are TGTGCCAGCTCACCACGAGCTCAGGCCGCGAACACCGGGGAGCTGTTTTTT. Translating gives CASSPRAQAANTGELFF.

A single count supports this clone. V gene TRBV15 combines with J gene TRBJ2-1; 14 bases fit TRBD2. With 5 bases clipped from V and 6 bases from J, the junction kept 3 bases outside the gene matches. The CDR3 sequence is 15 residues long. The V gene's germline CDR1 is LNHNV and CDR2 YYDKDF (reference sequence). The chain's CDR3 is CATSGGTSGSNEQFF. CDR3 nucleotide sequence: TGTGCCACCAGCGGCGGGACTAGCGGGAGCAATGAGCAGTTCTTC.

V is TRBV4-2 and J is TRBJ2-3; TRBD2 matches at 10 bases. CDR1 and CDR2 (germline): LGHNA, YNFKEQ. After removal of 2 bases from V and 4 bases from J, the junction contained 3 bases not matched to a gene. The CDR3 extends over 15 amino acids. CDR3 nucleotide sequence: TGTGCCAGCAGCCAAAAAGCGGGGGGGCCAGATACGCAGTATTTT. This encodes CASSQKAGGPDTQYF.

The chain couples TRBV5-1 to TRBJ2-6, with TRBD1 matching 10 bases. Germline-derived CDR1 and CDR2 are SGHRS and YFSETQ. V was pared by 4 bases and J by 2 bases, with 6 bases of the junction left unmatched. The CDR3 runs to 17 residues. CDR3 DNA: TGCGCCAGCAGCGTCGGGACAGGGGTAACTGGGGCCAACGTCCTGACTTTC. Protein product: CASSVGTGVTGANVLTF.

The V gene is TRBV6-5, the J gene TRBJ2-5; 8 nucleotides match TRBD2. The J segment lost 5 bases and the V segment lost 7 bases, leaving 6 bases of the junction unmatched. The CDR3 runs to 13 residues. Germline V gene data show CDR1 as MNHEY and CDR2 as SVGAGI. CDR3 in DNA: TGTGCCAGCATTCCCCCGGGGGGGGAGACCCAGTACTTC. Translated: CASIPPGGETQYF.

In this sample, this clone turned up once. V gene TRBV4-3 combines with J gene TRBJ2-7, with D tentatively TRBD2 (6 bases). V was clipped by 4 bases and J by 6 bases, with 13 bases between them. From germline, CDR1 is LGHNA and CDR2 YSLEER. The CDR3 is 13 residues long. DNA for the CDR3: TGCGCCAGCAGCCCCGGACGGGAGACCGAGCAGTACTTC. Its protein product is CASSPGRETEQYF.

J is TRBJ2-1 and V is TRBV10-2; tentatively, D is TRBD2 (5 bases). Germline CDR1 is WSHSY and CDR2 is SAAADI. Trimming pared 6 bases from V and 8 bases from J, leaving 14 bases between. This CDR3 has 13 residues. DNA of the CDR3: TGCGCCAGCAGCGGGGTAGAGCCCCATGAGCAGTTCTTC. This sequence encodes CASSGVEPHEQFF.